The present T cell receptor beta chain was sequenced within a study of T cells expressing NK-cell markers. Production of TCR beta cDNA relied on 5'RACE template switching with UMIs. TCRdb derives one entry per CDR3 protein from the 5' RACE reads, leaving out DNA. This table lists fewer than 300,000 distinct CDR3 sequences. Germline V gene lookup returns CDR1 SGHRS and CDR2 YFSETQ. CDR3 length: 16 amino acids. Sample: blood T cells: a sorted CD56 or NKG2C T cell subset, CD4+ or CD8+ T cells, or bulk PBMC T cells (not recorded which). The receptor's source is a woman between 18 and 75 years old in good health. The chain recombines TRBV5-1 with TRBJ2-1; lacking DNA, the TRBD2 call made by TCRdb goes unchecked. CDR3 in amino acids: CASKVVSGGSYNEQFF.